These T cell receptor beta chains were read from a single sample in a study of control samples from healthy donors and cancer patients. Clones were read by immunoSEQ multiplex PCR, and TCRdb kept only the in-frame ones, dropping some. The sample lists 120,000 or so clones, around 87% occurring once. The sequencing sample was made of blood. All receptors come from a man in his 60s in good health. The CDR3 runs from the conserved cysteine through the conserved F or W. Fields, in order: D gene, V gene, J gene, clone size, CDR3 protein, CDR3 DNA. A D gene is named only where the DNA matches it firmly. Rows give clone size only sometimes, using once, few, many, or a class for an expanded clone.

D gene: TRBD2; V gene: TRBV20-1; J gene: TRBJ2-3; clone size: NA; CDR3 protein: CSASISSGGYTDTQYF; CDR3 DNA: TGCAGTGCTAGTATATCTAGCGGGGGCTACACAGATACGCAGTATTTT
D gene: TRBD2; V gene: TRBV6-6; J gene: TRBJ2-3; clone size: NA; CDR3 protein: CASGTSGGAVDTQYF; CDR3 DNA: TGTGCCAGCGGGACTAGCGGGGGGGCCGTAGATACGCAGTATTTT
D gene: TRBD1; V gene: TRBV28; J gene: TRBJ1-4; clone size: NA; CDR3 protein: CASVRQGEKSLFF; CDR3 DNA: TGTGCCAGCGTTCGACAGGGGGAGAAGTCGTTGTTTTTT
D gene: NA; V gene: TRBV30; J gene: TRBJ2-4; clone size: NA; CDR3 protein: CAWSVGLSHEAKNIQYF; CDR3 DNA: TGTGCCTGGAGTGTTGGTCTTTCACATGAGGCCAAAAACATTCAGTACTTC
D gene: NA; V gene: TRBV7-2; J gene: TRBJ1-4; clone size: NA; CDR3 protein: CASSLGRTTNEKLFF; CDR3 DNA: TGTGCCAGCAGCTTAGGCAGAACAACTAATGAAAAACTGTTTTTT
D gene: NA; V gene: TRBV25-1; J gene: TRBJ2-3; clone size: NA; CDR3 protein: CASSEVLILGAQQYF; CDR3 DNA: TGTGCCAGCAGTGAAGTCCTTATCCTGGGGGCTCAGCAGTATTTT
D gene: NA; V gene: TRBV18; J gene: TRBJ1-2; clone size: NA; CDR3 protein: CASSPRTEGAGYTF; CDR3 DNA: TGTGCCAGCTCACCCCGGACAGAGGGAGCTGGCTACACCTTC
D gene: NA; V gene: TRBV5-6; J gene: TRBJ1-1; clone size: once; CDR3 protein: CASSPEGGGTEAFF; CDR3 DNA: TGTGCCAGCAGCCCCGAGGGTGGTGGTACTGAAGCTTTCTTT
D gene: NA; V gene: TRBV23-1; J gene: TRBJ1-1; clone size: NA; CDR3 protein: CATLVRTEAFF; CDR3 DNA: TGCGCCACCCTGGTTCGGACTGAAGCTTTCTTT
D gene: NA; V gene: TRBV7-9; J gene: TRBJ2-5; clone size: once; CDR3 protein: CASSPGSMAQETQYF; CDR3 DNA: TGTGCCAGCAGCCCCGGGAGTATGGCCCAAGAGACCCAGTACTTC
D gene: TRBD1; V gene: TRBV19; J gene: TRBJ2-7; clone size: NA; CDR3 protein: CASSDAGTGGYEQYF; CDR3 DNA: TGTGCCAGTTCGGACGCCGGGACAGGGGGCTACGAGCAGTACTTC
D gene: NA; V gene: TRBV28; J gene: TRBJ2-7; clone size: NA; CDR3 protein: CASSFLSRGTYEQYF; CDR3 DNA: TGTGCCAGCAGTTTCCTCTCACGGGGGACCTACGAGCAGTACTTC
D gene: NA; V gene: TRBV7-9; J gene: TRBJ2-3; clone size: NA; CDR3 protein: CASSLTRTATIVDTQYF; CDR3 DNA: TGTGCCAGCAGCCTTACACGGACGGCAACGATAGTAGATACGCAGTATTTT
D gene: NA; V gene: TRBV10-3; J gene: TRBJ1-6; clone size: NA; CDR3 protein: CAISDRGVNSPLHF; CDR3 DNA: TGTGCCATCAGTGATCGGGGGGTTAATTCACCCCTCCACTTT
D gene: NA; V gene: TRBV7-9; J gene: TRBJ1-1; clone size: NA; CDR3 protein: CASSRGVGAFF; CDR3 DNA: TGTGCCAGCAGCCGCGGTGTCGGGGCTTTCTTT
D gene: TRBD1; V gene: TRBV28; J gene: TRBJ2-3; clone size: NA; CDR3 protein: CASSLRTGGRLDTQYF; CDR3 DNA: TGTGCCAGCAGTTTGAGAACAGGGGGGCGGTTGGATACGCAGTATTTT
D gene: NA; V gene: TRBV6-1; J gene: TRBJ1-5; clone size: once; CDR3 protein: CASSERSLDSNQPQHF; CDR3 DNA: TGTGCCAGCAGTGAAAGGAGCTTAGATAGCAATCAGCCCCAGCATTTT
D gene: NA; V gene: TRBV5-5; J gene: TRBJ1-6; clone size: NA; CDR3 protein: CASSSKLQSSYNSPLHF; CDR3 DNA: TGTGCCAGCAGCTCTAAGTTACAGAGCTCCTATAATTCACCCCTCCACTTT
D gene: NA; V gene: TRBV4-3; J gene: TRBJ2-3; clone size: once; CDR3 protein: CASSQDVAENSFATDTQYF; CDR3 DNA: TGCGCCAGCAGCCAAGACGTAGCGGAAAATTCGTTTGCCACAGATACGCAGTATTTT
D gene: NA; V gene: TRBV5-3; J gene: TRBJ1-1; clone size: NA; CDR3 protein: CASTIIRTEAFF; CDR3 DNA: TGTGCCAGTACCATAATTCGGACTGAAGCTTTCTTT
D gene: TRBD2; V gene: TRBV5-1; J gene: TRBJ2-7; clone size: NA; CDR3 protein: CASSLAFPSGGYEQYF; CDR3 DNA: TGCGCCAGCAGCTTGGCCTTTCCGTCGGGGGGCTACGAGCAGTACTTC
D gene: NA; V gene: TRBV5-5; J gene: TRBJ2-1; clone size: NA; CDR3 protein: CASSPDNEQFF; CDR3 DNA: TGTGCCAGCAGCCCTGACAATGAGCAGTTCTTC
D gene: TRBD1; V gene: TRBV28; J gene: TRBJ1-6; clone size: NA; CDR3 protein: CGGHRGLNSPLHF; CDR3 DNA: TGTGGGGGGCACAGGGGCCTTAATTCACCCCTCCACTTT
D gene: TRBD1; V gene: TRBV6-4; J gene: TRBJ2-1; clone size: NA; CDR3 protein: CASSDSQGAQADEQFF; CDR3 DNA: TGTGCCAGCAGTGACTCCCAGGGGGCGCAGGCGGATGAGCAGTTCTTC
D gene: TRBD1; V gene: TRBV4-2; J gene: TRBJ1-5; clone size: few; CDR3 protein: CASSQDSGQGSQPQHF; CDR3 DNA: TGTGCCAGCAGCCAAGACAGCGGACAGGGAAGTCAGCCCCAGCATTTT
D gene: NA; V gene: TRBV30; J gene: TRBJ2-1; clone size: NA; CDR3 protein: CAWRRTEYNEQFF; CDR3 DNA: TGTGCCTGGAGAAGGACAGAATACAATGAGCAGTTCTTC
D gene: NA; V gene: TRBV18; J gene: TRBJ2-1; clone size: NA; CDR3 protein: CASSPGGAKGNEQFF; CDR3 DNA: TGTGCCAGCTCACCAGGGGGCGCTAAAGGCAATGAGCAGTTCTTC
D gene: TRBD2; V gene: TRBV11-2; J gene: TRBJ2-2; clone size: NA; CDR3 protein: CASSSSGGTGELFF; CDR3 DNA: TGTGCCAGCAGCAGCAGCGGGGGCACCGGGGAGCTGTTTTTT
D gene: NA; V gene: TRBV7-2; J gene: TRBJ1-1; clone size: once; CDR3 protein: CASFGRGMNTEAFF; CDR3 DNA: TGTGCCAGCTTCGGTAGGGGCATGAACACTGAAGCTTTCTTT